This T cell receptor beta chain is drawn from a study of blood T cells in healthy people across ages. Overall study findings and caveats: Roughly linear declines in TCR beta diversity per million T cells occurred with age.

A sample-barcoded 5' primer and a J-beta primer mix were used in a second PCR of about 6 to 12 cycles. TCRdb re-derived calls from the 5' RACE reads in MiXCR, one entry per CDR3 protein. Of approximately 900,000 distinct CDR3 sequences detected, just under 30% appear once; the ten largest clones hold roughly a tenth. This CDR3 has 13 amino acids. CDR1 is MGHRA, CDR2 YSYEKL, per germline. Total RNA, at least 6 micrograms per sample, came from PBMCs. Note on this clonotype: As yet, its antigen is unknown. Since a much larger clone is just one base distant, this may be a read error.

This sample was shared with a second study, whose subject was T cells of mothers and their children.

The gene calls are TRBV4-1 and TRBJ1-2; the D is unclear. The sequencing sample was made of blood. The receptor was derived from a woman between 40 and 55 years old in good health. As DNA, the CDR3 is TGCGCCAGCAGCCAAGAGGCGGCCTATAGCTACACCTTC. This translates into CASSQEAAYSYTF.